The clone carrying this TCR beta chain was counted a single time. The data derive from a study of blood T cell repertoires in COVID-19. Assay: immunoSEQ multiplex PCR; the TCRdb copy retains only in-frame clones and omits some. The profile shows some 210,000 clones, approximately 90% of them singletons. This CDR3 has 13 amino acids. From germline, CDR1 is LNHDA and CDR2 SQIVND (reference sequence). V lost 10 bases to trimming and J lost 4 bases, with 16 bases between them. The Seattle patients, enrolled during active infection, were followed longitudinally. Sequenced sample: peripheral blood. This clonotype originated in a man between 60 and 75 years old with COVID-19, enrolled during active disease. This chain uses TRBV19 with TRBJ2-5, with a possible D match to TRBD2 (7 bases). DNA of the CDR3: TGTGCCACCTCGTTCGGGGGGCCAGAGACCCAGTACTTC. The encoded protein is CATSFGGPETQYF. The entire variable domain, with the rest obtained from reference TRBV19 and TRBJ2-5, is as follows: DGGITQSPKYLFRKEGQNVTLSCEQNLNHDAMYWYRQDPGQGLRLIYYSQIVNDFQKGDIAEGYSVSREKKESFPLTVTSAQKNPTAFYLCATSFGGPETQYFGPGTRLLVL.